The clone carrying this T cell receptor (beta chain) was observed a few times. Its specificity is not known. This sample is drawn from a study of cytomegalovirus exposure and HLA in healthy donors. The study, taken as a whole, reports: Most sequenced TCRs were rare (though some public TCRs occurred in many donors). TCR beta V segments were, for the most part, productive about 87% or about 30% of the time in an earlier analysis. As was reported, the classifier diagnosed cytomegalovirus status with high specificity and sensitivity.

The PCR ran on 60 Vbeta and 13 Jbeta primers. The protocol was immunoSEQ multiplex PCR, while the TCRdb copy is restricted to in-frame clones and leaves out a portion. This table has around 96,000 clones, approximately 64% appearing once. Per germline, CDR1 MNHEY and CDR2 SVGAGI. The CDR3 has 16 amino acids. Germline trimming cut 0 bases from V and 1 base from J; bases unmatched to any gene: 2. The sequenced sample was PBMCs. The source is a man aged 60 to 69 in good health and CMV-seronegative. This chain links TRBV6-5 with TRBJ1-1, with 10 nucleotides matching TRBD1. The CDR3 is CASSYSRQGANTEAFF. CDR3 coding DNA: TGTGCCAGCAGTTACTCTAGACAGGGGGCGAACACTGAAGCTTTCTTT.